The entry below describes one T cell receptor (beta chain). Which antigen it targets is not known. Base qualities were left out, and no much larger clone turns up one base away. Sample treatment or condition, as interpreted from the label and publication: roughly ten-day PBMC culture with coronavirus spike peptide pools or control peptides (ViraFEST assay). The study used the ViraFEST assay, which expanded antigen-specific T cells with peptide pools and then identified expanded clonotypes by TCR sequencing. The positive SARS-CoV-2 PCR tests of the convalescent patients were dated from March to December 2020, before the Alpha, Beta and Delta variants emerged in the United States. Each well held around 1.9 million PBMCs cultured with 10 ug/ml peptide pools in IMDM containing roughly 5% human AB serum and around 10 IU/ml IL-2. Half of the culture medium was replaced with fresh IL-2-containing medium on days 3 and 7. After approximately 11 days of culture, CD4+ T cells were isolated by negative selection with the EasySep CD4+ T cell isolation kit. PBMCs were separated from whole blood using Ficoll-Paque Plus gradient centrifugation and then either used fresh or cryopreserved at -140C. In general, triplicate wells were set up for every culture condition.

These data belong to a study of vaccination and CD4 T cells after COVID-19 (dated by TCRdb to 2021 to 2024). Concerning the study at large: Convalescent patients had a positive SARS-CoV-2 result on nasal swab PCR, and of these patients, some 10 had mild disease and one had severe disease. In the convalescent cohort there were six males and four females, among whom were two Hispanic individuals, seven Caucasians, two Asians and one multiracial person. Participants received two doses of either the Pfizer-BioNTech BNT162b2 vaccine (n=8) or the Moderna mRNA-1273 vaccine (n=2). Post-COVID blood samples from convalescent patients were collected a median of about 110 days after diagnosis, with a range of 35 to 161 days. Post-vaccine blood samples were obtained a median of around 74 days after the second vaccine dose, with a range of about 12 to 241 days. The cultures were stimulated with overlapping spike peptide pools from SARS-CoV-2 and from the common cold coronaviruses HCoV-NL63, HCoV-OC43 and HCoV-229E. Control cultures received a CEFX viral epitope pool as the positive control, an HIV-1 Nef peptide pool as the negative control, or no peptide. In around 9 COVID-19 convalescent patients and a few infection-naive healthy vaccine recipients, researchers compared the spike-specific CD4+ TCR repertoire from before mRNA vaccination with the repertoire from after. The paper as a whole reports these results and caveats: An increase in the median number of SARS-CoV-2-reactive clonotypes from some 20 after infection to roughly 39 after vaccination was observed, but the change was not found to be significant. Only a relatively small number of convalescent patients were included in the study, and early timepoints following natural infection were not analyzed. Of the vaccine-specific clones in convalescent patients, 304 of 307, or nearly all, reacted only to SARS-CoV-2 spike and did not cross-react with common cold coronaviruses. Among the post-vaccine SARS-CoV-2-reactive clones in convalescent patients, a median approximately 90% showed up only after vaccination, which suggests vaccine-specific priming.

Library construction relied on PCR. TCR sequencing of DNA from cultured CD4+ T cells used the Oncomine TCR Beta short-read assay at the Johns Hopkins FTIC core. The QIAamp micro DNA kit was used to extract genomic DNA from the cultured CD4+ T cells. Oncomine TCR Beta libraries from cultured CD4+ T cells were pooled with unique dual indexes and sequenced on an Illumina iSeq 100. The paper's processing steps were these. Non-productive sequences were filtered out, and CDR3s that did not start with C, did not end with F or W, or were shorter than 7 amino acids were discarded. Antigen-specific clonotypes were identified with the MANAFEST web application by comparing peptide-stimulated wells with reference and other culture wells. An FDR below 0.05, an odds ratio above 5, and a productive frequency above 0.1% in at least two of three replicate wells were required for clones to be considered positive. Clonotypes that were significantly expanded in both SARS-CoV-2 spike wells and at least one common cold coronavirus spike condition were defined as cross-reactive. Levenshtein distances (stringdist) and unrooted phylogenetic trees (ape) in R version 3.6.1 were used to assess CDR3 homology. Clones were called with MiXCR by TCRdb after fastp trimmed the public reads at Q25, and only in-frame beta chains were retained. Duplicate CDR3 protein sequences are folded into a single record with the most common DNA and genes. TCRdb, not the authors, supplied the V and J calls. This sample is represented by some 1,800 distinct CDR3 sequences; roughly 77% of them were singletons. About 45% of the sample is held by the ten biggest clonotypes.

Trimming at the junction amounts to 10 bases on V and 1 base on J, and the germline ends lie 14 bases apart. The CDR3 runs 13 amino acids, cysteine and phenylalanine included. The CDR3 DNA has 39 bases and is translated from base 1. CDR1 and CDR2 (LNHDA, SQIVND) derive from the germline V gene (reference sequence). This specimen consisted of CD4+ T cells from blood, cultured in vitro, obtained after SARS-CoV-2 vaccination. The TCR comes from a human donor who had recovered from COVID-19. The rearranged chain carries TRBV19 and TRBJ2-7, with TRBD1 tentatively as D gene (6 bases match). The CDR3 reads as follows: CATQRDNSYEQYF. The DNA is as follows: TGTGCCACCCAAAGGGACAATTCCTACGAGCAGTACTTC.